The 5 T cell receptor beta chains reported below all come from one sample, sequenced in a study of GPR56 and killer-like receptors on CD4 memory cells. Each CDR3 protein gets one entry in TCRdb, which reprocessed the reads and gives no DNA. The sample table includes 2,400 or so distinct CDR3 sequences. FACS enrichment separated five CD4+ populations based on killer cell lectin-like receptor and GPR56 expression. The sequenced material came from memory CD4+ T cells from blood. The receptor source for this set is a human donor in good health.

The genes are TRBV20-1 and TRBJ1-4; no DNA is available, so the TRBD1 call from TCRdb remains unchecked. Germline assignment: CDR1 DFQATT and CDR2 SNEGSKA (reference sequence). The CDR3 is made up of 13 amino acids. This CDR3 reads CSATTDRNEKLFF.

This clonotype counts as medium-sized by frequency. V and J are TRBV19 and TRBJ2-6; TCRdb returns TRBD2, unconfirmable since there is no DNA. CDR1 and CDR2 (germline): LNHDA, SQIVND (reference sequence). The CDR3 extends over 15 amino acids. The chain's CDR3 is CASTTSPSGANVLTF. The full variable domain, its missing parts supplied by reference TRBV19 and TRBJ2-6, is DGGITQSPKYLFRKEGQNVTLSCEQNLNHDAMYWYRQDPGQGLRLIYYSQIVNDFQKGDIAEGYSVSREKKESFPLTVTSAQKNPTAFYLCASTTSPSGANVLTFGAGSRLTVL.

By frequency, this clonotype is medium-sized (0.01 to 0.1%). The J gene is TRBJ1-5, the V gene TRBV5-6; TCRdb names TRBD1, which stays unverified in the absence of DNA. Germline CDR1 is SGHDT and CDR2 is YYEEEE. The CDR3 runs 15 residues. CDR3 in amino acids: CASSLRTGNTQPQHF.

V and J are TRBV20-1 and TRBJ2-6. From germline, CDR1 is DFQATT and CDR2 SNEGSKA (reference sequence). The CDR3 runs 13 residues. The CDR3 here is CSADSSGANVLTF.

The V gene is TRBV12-3 or TRBV12-4, the J gene TRBJ2-7; TCRdb's D call, TRBD2, is unchecked because there is no DNA. The CDR3 length is 16 residues. The CDR3 region is CASSLSGTSGSYEQYF.